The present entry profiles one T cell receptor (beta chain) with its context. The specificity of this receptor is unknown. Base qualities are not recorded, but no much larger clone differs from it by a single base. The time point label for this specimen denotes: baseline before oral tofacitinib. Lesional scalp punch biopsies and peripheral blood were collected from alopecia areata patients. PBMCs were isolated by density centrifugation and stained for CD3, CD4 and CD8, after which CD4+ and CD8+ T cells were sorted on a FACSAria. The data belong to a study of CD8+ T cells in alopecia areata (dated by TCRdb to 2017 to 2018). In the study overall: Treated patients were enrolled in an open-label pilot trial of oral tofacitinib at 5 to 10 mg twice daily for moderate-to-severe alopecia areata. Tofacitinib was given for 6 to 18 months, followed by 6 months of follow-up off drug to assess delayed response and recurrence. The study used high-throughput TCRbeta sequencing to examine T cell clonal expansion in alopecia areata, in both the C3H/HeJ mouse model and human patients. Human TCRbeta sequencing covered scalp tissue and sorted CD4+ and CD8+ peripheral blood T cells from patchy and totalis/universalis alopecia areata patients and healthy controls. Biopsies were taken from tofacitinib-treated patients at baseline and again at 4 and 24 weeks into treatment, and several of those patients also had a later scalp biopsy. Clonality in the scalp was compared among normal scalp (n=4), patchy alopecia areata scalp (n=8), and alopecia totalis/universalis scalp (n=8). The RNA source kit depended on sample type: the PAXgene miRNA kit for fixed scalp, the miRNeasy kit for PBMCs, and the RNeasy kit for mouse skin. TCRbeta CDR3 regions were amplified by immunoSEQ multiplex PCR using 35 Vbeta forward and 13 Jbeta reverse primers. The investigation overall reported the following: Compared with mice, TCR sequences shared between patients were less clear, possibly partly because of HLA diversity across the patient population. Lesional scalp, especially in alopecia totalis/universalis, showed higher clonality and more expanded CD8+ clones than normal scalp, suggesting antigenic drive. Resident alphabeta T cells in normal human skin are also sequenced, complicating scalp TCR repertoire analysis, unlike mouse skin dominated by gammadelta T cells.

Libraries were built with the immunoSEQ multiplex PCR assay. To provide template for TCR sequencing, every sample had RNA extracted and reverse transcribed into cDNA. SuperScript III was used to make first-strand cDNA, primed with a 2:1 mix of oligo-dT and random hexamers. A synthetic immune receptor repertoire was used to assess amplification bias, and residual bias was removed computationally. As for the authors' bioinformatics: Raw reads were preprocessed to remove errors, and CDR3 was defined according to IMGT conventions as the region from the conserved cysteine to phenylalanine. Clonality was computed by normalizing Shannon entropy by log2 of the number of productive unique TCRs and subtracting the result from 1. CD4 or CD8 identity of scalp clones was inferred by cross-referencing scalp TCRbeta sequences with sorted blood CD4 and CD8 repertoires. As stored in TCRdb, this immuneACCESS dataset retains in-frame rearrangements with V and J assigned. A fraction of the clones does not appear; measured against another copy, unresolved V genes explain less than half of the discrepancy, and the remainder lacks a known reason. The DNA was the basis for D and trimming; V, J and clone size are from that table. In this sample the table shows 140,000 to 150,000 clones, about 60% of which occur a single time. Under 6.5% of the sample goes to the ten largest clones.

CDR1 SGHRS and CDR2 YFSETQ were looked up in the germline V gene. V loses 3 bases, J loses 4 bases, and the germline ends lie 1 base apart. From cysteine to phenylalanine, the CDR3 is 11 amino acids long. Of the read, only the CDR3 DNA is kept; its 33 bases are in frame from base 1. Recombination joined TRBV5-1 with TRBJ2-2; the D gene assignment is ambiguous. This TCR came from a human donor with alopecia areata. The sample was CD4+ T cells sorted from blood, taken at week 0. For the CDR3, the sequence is CASSSTGELFF. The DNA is TGCGCCAGCAGCTCCACCGGGGAGCTGTTTTTT. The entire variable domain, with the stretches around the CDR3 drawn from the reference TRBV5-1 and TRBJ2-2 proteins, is KAGVTQTPRYLIKTRGQQVTLSCSPISGHRSVSWYQQTPGQGLQFLFEYFSETQRNKGNFPGRFSGRQFSNSRSEMNVSTLELGDSALYLCASSSTGELFFGEGSRLTVL.